This T cell receptor beta chain came from a study of T cells in Graves' hyperthyroidism and ophthalmopathy. Patients with uncontrolled infections, other autoimmune diseases, pregnancy or lactation were excluded. This clonotype was detected only once. Its cognate antigen is unknown. Amplified TCR beta CDR3 regions derived from RNA transcripts. HTBI primers were used for first-round RT-PCR of the TCR CDR3. TCRdb analysed the multiplex PCR reads with MiXCR anew, one entry per CDR3 protein. The table lists about 660,000 distinct CDR3 sequences, less than 45% of them singletons. Study conclusions and caveats: Blood also contained most expanded thyroid clonotypes above 0.001.

Sequences were obtained from peripheral blood or thyroid tissue (not recorded which). The sequence came from an adult man with Graves' disease, either hyperthyroidism or ophthalmopathy (not recorded which).

The CDR3 DNA sequence: TGCAGTGTCAGTAGTAAGAATAGCAATCAGCCCCAGCATTTT. It translates to CSVSSKNSNQPQHF. The chain joins TRBV20-1 to TRBJ1-5; D gene unclear. This CDR3 has 14 amino acids. V dropped 7 bases and J dropped 0 bases, with 13 bases sitting between them. Germline values: CDR1 DFQATT, CDR2 SNEGSKA (reference sequence).